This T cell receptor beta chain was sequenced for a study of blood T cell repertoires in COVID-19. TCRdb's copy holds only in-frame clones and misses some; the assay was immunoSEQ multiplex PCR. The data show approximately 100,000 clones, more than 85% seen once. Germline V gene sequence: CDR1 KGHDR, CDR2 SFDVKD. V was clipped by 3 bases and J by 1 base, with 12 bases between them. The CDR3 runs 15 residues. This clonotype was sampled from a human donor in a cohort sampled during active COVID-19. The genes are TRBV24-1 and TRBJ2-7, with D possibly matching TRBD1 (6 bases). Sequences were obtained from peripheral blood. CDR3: CATSDKGESSYEQYF. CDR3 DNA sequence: TGTGCCACCAGTGATAAGGGGGAGAGTTCCTACGAGCAGTACTTC.